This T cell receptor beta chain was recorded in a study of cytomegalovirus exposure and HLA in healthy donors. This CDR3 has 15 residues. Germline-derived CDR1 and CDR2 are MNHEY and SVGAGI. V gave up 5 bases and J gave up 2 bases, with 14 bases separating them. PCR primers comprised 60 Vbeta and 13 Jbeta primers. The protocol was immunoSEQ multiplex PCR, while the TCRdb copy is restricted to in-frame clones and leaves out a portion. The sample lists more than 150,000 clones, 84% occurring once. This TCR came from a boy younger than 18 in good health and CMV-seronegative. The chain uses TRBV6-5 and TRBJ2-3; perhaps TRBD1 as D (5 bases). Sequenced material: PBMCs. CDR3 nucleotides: TGTGCCAGCAGTCAGGGTCATCGCTTCACAGATACGCAGTATTTT. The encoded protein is CASSQGHRFTDTQYF.